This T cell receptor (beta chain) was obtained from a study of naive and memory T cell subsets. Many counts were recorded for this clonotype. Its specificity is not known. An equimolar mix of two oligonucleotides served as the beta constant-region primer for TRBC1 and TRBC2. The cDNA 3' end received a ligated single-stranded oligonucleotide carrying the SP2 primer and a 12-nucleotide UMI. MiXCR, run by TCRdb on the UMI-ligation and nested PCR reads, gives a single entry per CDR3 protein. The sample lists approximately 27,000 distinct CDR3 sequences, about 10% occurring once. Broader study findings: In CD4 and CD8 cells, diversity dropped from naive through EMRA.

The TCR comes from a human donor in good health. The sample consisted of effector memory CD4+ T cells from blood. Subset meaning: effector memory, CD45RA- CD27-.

CDR3 nucleotides: TGTGCCAGCAGACAGGGTCTGGTTGGAAACACCATATATTTT. Translated: CASRQGLVGNTIYF. The chain employs TRBV12-3 or TRBV12-4 and TRBJ1-3, with a possible D match to TRBD1 (6 bases). CDR3 length: 14 amino acids. Trimming left V 6 bases short and J 3 bases short, with 12 bases between.